This TCR beta chain was identified in a study of blood T cell repertoires in COVID-19. Study-wide background: Donors in the United States, Italy and Spain gave samples during acute or convalescent COVID-19. The cDNA or gDNA used as material had been derived from T cells, B-cell-depleted T cells, or PBMCs.

Recruited during active infection, patients (from Seattle) were subsequently followed longitudinally. Original data processing: Amplification from reference gene primers served as the basis for estimated nucleated cell counts. The assay was immunoSEQ multiplex PCR, and TCRdb's table has in-frame clones only and misses some. V and J calls and clone size are as listed in that table; D and trimming were resolved from the DNA. The table records roughly 250,000 clones, 80% to 85% of them present only once. Material: peripheral blood. This TCR came from a person aged 65-85 years with COVID-19, enrolled during active disease.

The CDR3 loop reads CASSRNLKAGGREYGYTF. The CDR3 bases are TGTGCCAGCAGCAGAAACCTCAAAGCAGGGGGGCGAGAGTATGGCTACACCTTC. V usage is TRBV21-1 and J usage is TRBJ1-2; the D call TRBD1 from the table was never checked on the DNA. TRBV21-1 is a pseudogene locus. The CDR3 is made up of 18 amino acids.